This passage covers 15 T cell receptor beta chains from one sample sequenced in a study of graft-versus-host responses after intestinal transplantation. Their cognate antigens are unknown. Method: immunoSEQ multiplex PCR; TCRdb's copy keeps in-frame clones and lacks some. The sample contains about 96,000 clones, 92% of which appear only once. Source: unstimulated CD4+ T cells sorted from spleen or lymph node cells, taken before intestinal transplant. Receptors originate from a human donor who received an intestinal transplant.

The chain has TRBV28 and TRBJ1-1; D may be TRBD1 (6 bases). The ends were cut back, 3 bases at V and 12 bases at J, with 14 bases in the middle. CDR1 MDHEN and CDR2 SYDVKM come from the germline V gene. This CDR3 has 12 amino acids. The CDR3 nucleotides are TGTGCCAGCAGTTTGGTGGGGGCGAGTCCTTTCTTT. This translates into CASSLVGASPFF.

The rearrangement joins TRBV5-1 to TRBJ2-7, with 9 bases lining up with TRBD1. The V segment lost 4 bases and the J segment 2 bases; nucleotides outside the gene matches: 7. The CDR3 spans 15 residues. Germline loops: CDR1 SGHRS, CDR2 YFSETQ. CDR3 nucleotides: TGCGCCAGCAGCCCACCGGGACAGGGCACCTACGAGCAGTACTTC. Protein: CASSPPGQGTYEQYF.

The CDR3 loop is CASSRDRLNYGYTF. The CDR3 DNA is TGTGCCAGCAGCCGGGACAGGCTTAACTATGGCTACACCTTC. The rearrangement uses TRBV14 and TRBJ1-2; TRBD1 matches at 8 bases. The trim removed 4 bases at V and 1 base at J, leaving 2 bases unmatched. The CDR3 is 14 amino acids. Per germline, CDR1 SGHDN and CDR2 FVKESK.

This clone was seen more than once but under ten times. V is TRBV2 and J is TRBJ1-1; TRBD1 matches at 7 bases. The V segment lost 6 bases and the J segment 0 bases; nucleotides outside the gene matches: 10. Germline CDR1 and CDR2: SNHLY and FYNNEI. The CDR3 has 16 residues. The CDR3 sequence is CASSPSAGGLNTEAFF. The DNA of the CDR3 is TGTGCCAGCAGCCCAAGCGCAGGGGGACTGAACACTGAAGCTTTCTTT. Variable domain in full (rest from reference TRBV2 and TRBJ1-1): EPEVTQTPSHQVTQMGQEVILRCVPISNHLYFYWYRQILGQKVEFLVSFYNNEISEKSEIFDDQFSVERPDGSNFTLKIRSTKLEDSAMYFCASSPSAGGLNTEAFFGQGTRLTVV.

This chain links TRBV14 with TRBJ1-1; the D is unclear. The CDR3 covers 14 residues. Trimming removed 1 base at V and 0 bases at J, with 6 bases between. CDR1 and CDR2 (germline): SGHDN, FVKESK. The CDR3 region has the DNA TGTGCCAGCAGCCAAGGGAGACTGAACACTGAAGCTTTCTTT. Translation: CASSQGRLNTEAFF.

The genes are TRBV11-2 and TRBJ1-2; TRBD1 matches 10 bases. The CDR3 contains 14 residues. CDR1 is SGHAT, CDR2 FQNNGV, per germline. Trimming removed 3 bases from V and 3 bases from J; junction bases left unmatched: 1. The CDR3 region is CASSFGQGDYGYTF. The CDR3 nucleotides are TGTGCCAGCAGCTTTGGACAGGGGGACTATGGCTACACCTTC.

The chain combines TRBV19 with TRBJ2-1; D perhaps matches TRBD2 (6 bases). The CDR3 consists of 16 residues. V shed 9 bases and J shed 0 bases, with 18 bases lying between them. Germline V lookup: CDR1 LNHDA, CDR2 SQIVND (reference sequence). CDR3 nucleotide sequence: TGTGCCAGCGAGTCGAGCGGGTTGAGCTCCTACAATGAGCAGTTCTTC. The encoded protein is CASESSGLSSYNEQFF.

This chain joins TRBV11-2 and TRBJ2-5, with 12 bases matching TRBD1. V shed 2 bases and J 5 bases; nucleotides not matched to a gene: 6. The germline CDR1 and CDR2 sequences are SGHAT and FQNNGV. CDR3 length: 16 amino acids. The DNA of the CDR3 is TGTGCCAGCAGCTTACCCGGGACAGGGGGCGCGGAGACCCAGTACTTC. Translated, it gives CASSLPGTGGAETQYF.

The rearrangement joins TRBV18 to TRBJ2-5, with a weak D call TRBD1 (5 bases). From germline, CDR1 is KGHSH and CDR2 LQKENI. The CDR3 sequence is 13 residues long. V shed 4 bases and J shed 5 bases, with 11 bases lying between them. For the CDR3, the DNA is TGTGCCAGCTCACGCAGGGTGGGGGAGACCCAGTACTTC. Protein sequence: CASSRRVGETQYF.

The genes are TRBV7-3 and TRBJ2-3; 8 nucleotides align to TRBD2. J lost 0 bases, V lost 6 bases, and 5 bases had no gene match. The CDR3 has 15 residues. CDR1 and CDR2 from the germline V gene are SGHTA and FQGTGA. The CDR3: CASSLRGGSTDTQYF. For the CDR3, the DNA is TGTGCCAGCAGTCTTCGGGGGGGAAGCACAGATACGCAGTATTTT.

The rearrangement links TRBV10-3 to TRBJ2-1, with 8 bases that match TRBD1. J lost 7 bases, V lost 4 bases, and 9 bases had no gene match. CDR3 length: 15 amino acids. CDR1 is ENHRY, CDR2 SYGVKD, per germline. CDR3 DNA sequence: TGTGCCATCAGTGGGGTGGACAGGGAGAGGAATGAGCAGTTCTTC. Its protein product is CAISGVDRERNEQFF.

The V and J genes are TRBV5-5 and TRBJ1-1, with D perhaps matching TRBD1 (5 bases). Germline V CDR1 and CDR2: SGHKS, YYEKEE (reference sequence). This CDR3 region has 14 residues. The V end was cut by 4 bases, the J end by 1 base, with 11 bases between. CDR3 residues: CASSLGVPNTEAFF. The CDR3 DNA is TGTGCCAGCAGCCTAGGGGTTCCGAACACTGAAGCTTTCTTT.

The chain has TRBV11-1 and TRBJ1-1; D might be TRBD1 (5 bases). The CDR3 covers 16 residues. Germline loops: CDR1 SGHAT, CDR2 FQDESV (reference sequence). Deletions cut 1 base from V and 1 base from J, with 13 bases between. CDR3 loop: CASSLDVGPKNTEAFF. In DNA, the CDR3 is TGTGCCAGCAGCTTAGATGTGGGGCCGAAGAACACTGAAGCTTTCTTT.

This rearrangement joins TRBV5-1 to TRBJ2-7; 8 bases align to TRBD1. Trimming took 0 bases from V and 2 from J; bases not matched to a gene: 7. Germline V gene lookup returns CDR1 SGHRS and CDR2 YFSETQ. The CDR3 has 16 residues. The chain's CDR3 is CASSLAITGGTYEQYF. CDR3 bases: TGCGCCAGCAGCTTGGCCATCACAGGGGGTACCTACGAGCAGTACTTC. The variable domain in full, with the rest retrieved from reference TRBV5-1 and TRBJ2-7, is KAGVTQTPRYLIKTRGQQVTLSCSPISGHRSVSWYQQTPGQGLQFLFEYFSETQRNKGNFPGRFSGRQFSNSRSEMNVSTLELGDSALYLCASSLAITGGTYEQYFGPGTRLTVT.

The rearrangement joins TRBV11-2 to TRBJ2-7; 8 positions agree with TRBD2. The CDR3 length is 13 residues. Trimming took 3 bases from V and 5 from J; bases not matched to a gene: 3. Germline V CDR1 and CDR2: SGHAT, FQNNGV. The CDR3 DNA follows: TGTGCCAGCAGCTTGGGACTAGACAACGAGCAGTACTTC. Translation gives CASSLGLDNEQYF.